This note documents a single TCR beta chain sequence. The data derive from a study of blood T cell repertoires in COVID-19. Study information: Samples taken during acute and convalescent COVID-19 were collected in the United States, Italy and Spain. T cells, B-cell-depleted T cells, or PBMCs supplied cDNA or gDNA.

Clones were read by immunoSEQ multiplex PCR, and TCRdb kept only the in-frame ones, dropping some. This table has 270,000 or so clones, approximately 89% appearing once. Adults between about 18 and 95 years of age took part from 20 to 25 US areas. Trimming cost V 6 bases and J 4 bases; bases outside gene matches: 11. The CDR3 has 15 amino acids. In germline, CDR1 is MNHEY, CDR2 SVGAGI. The chain has TRBV6-5 and TRBJ2-5, with TRBD1 matching over 7 bases. This clonotype was obtained from a middle-aged man who had been exposed to COVID-19. The sequenced sample consisted of PBMCs or T cells enriched from blood (not recorded which). The CDR3 DNA reads TGTGCCAGCAGATTCGGAAGGGGGCAGTTAGAGACCCAGTACTTC. The encoded protein is CASRFGRGQLETQYF.